This TCR beta chain was observed in a study of T cell responses to AZD1222 COVID-19 vaccine. Background on the study: Doses given second, at about 4 or about 12 weeks, were pooled. Study-wide results and limits: Per reports, nearly half of all spike-specific TCRs target regions that are unmutated in variants. The donor cohort was predominantly white British with a female majority, and clonal diversity may have been underestimated. Spike as a whole was targeted by vaccine-associated CD4 TCRs, dominant at 160-218 and 743-854.

This clone has just one count. What it binds is not known. V lost 0 bases, J lost 7 bases, and 6 bases stayed unmatched. This CDR3 contains 15 residues. Germline lookup yields CDR1 LNHDA and CDR2 SQIVND (reference sequence). Libraries were prepared by immunoSEQ multiplex PCR; TCRdb keeps only in-frame clonotypes and omits some of them. Of 130,000 to 150,000 clones in the sample, 70% to 90% were seen once. The clonotype comes from an adult in good health. The chain is built from TRBV19 and TRBJ2-3; 8 bases fit TRBD2. This sample comprised peripheral blood, obtained on day 0 of AZD1222 vaccination. The CDR3 region has the DNA TGTGCCAGTAGTATAGAAGACGGGAGGGGTAATACGCAGTATTTT. Amino acids: CASSIEDGRGNTQYF.